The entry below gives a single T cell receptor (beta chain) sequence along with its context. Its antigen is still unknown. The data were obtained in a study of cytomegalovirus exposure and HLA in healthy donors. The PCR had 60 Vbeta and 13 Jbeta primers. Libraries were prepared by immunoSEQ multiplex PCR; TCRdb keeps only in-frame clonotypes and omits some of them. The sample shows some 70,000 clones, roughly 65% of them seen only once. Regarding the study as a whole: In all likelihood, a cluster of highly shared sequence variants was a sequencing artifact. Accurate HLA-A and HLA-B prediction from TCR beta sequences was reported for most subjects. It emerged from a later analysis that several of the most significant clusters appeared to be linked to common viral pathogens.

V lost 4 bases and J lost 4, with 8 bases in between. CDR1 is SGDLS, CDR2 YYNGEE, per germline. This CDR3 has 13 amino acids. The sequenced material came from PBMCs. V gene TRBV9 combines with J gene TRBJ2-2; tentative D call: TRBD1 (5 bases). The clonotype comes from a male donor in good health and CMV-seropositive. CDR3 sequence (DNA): TGTGCCAGCAGCAGAAGGGGCACCGGGGAGCTGTTTTTT. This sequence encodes CASSRRGTGELFF.